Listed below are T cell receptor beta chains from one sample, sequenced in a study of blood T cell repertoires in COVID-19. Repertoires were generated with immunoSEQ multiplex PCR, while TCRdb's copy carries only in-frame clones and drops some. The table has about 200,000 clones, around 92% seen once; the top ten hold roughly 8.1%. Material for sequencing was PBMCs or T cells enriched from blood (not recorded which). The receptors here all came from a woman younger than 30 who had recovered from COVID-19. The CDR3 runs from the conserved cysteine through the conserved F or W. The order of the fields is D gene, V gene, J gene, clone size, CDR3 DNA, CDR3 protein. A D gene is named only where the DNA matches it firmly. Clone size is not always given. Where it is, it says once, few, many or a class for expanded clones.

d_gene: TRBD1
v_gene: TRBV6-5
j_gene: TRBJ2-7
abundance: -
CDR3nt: TGTGCCAGCAAGACAGGGGATTTCTACGAGCAGTACTTC
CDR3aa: CASKTGDFYEQYF

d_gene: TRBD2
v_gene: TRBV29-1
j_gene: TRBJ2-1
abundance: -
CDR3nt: TGCAGCGTTGATCAACTAGCGGGACTCACAGAGCAGTTCTTC
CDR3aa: CSVDQLAGLTEQFF

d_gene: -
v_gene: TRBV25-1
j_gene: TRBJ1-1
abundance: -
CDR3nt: TGTGCCAGCAGTGACTCAGGGTCACTCACTGAAGCTTTCTTT
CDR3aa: CASSDSGSLTEAFF

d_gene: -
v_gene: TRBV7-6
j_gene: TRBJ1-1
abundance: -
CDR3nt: TGTGCCAGCAGACAACACAGGGTGGGGAACACTGAAGCTTTCTTT
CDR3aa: CASRQHRVGNTEAFF

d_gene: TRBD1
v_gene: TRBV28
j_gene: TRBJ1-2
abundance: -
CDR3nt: TGTGCCAGCAGTTTGCGATCGGGACAGGGGTATATTCACACCTTC
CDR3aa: CASSLRSGQGYIHTF

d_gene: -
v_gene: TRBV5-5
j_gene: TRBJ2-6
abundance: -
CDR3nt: TGTGCCAGCAGCTTGGTGGAGATCCCTAACTCTGGGGCCAACGTCCTGACTTTC
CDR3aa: CASSLVEIPNSGANVLTF

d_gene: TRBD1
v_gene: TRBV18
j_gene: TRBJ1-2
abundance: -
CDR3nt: TGTGCCAGCTCACCGGGACAGGGCTACTTCGGCTACACCTTC
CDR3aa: CASSPGQGYFGYTF

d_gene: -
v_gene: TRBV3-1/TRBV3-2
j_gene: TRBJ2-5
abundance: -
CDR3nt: TGTGCCAGCAGCCAAGGTCAGGGTCGAAAAGAGACCCAGTACTTC
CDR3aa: CASSQGQGRKETQYF

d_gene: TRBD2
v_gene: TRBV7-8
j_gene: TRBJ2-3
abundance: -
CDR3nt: TGTGCCAGCAGCTCACGGCGGGGGAATGGGGATACGCAGTATTTT
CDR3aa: CASSSRRGNGDTQYF

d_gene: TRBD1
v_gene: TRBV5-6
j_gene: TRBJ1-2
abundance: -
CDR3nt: TGTGCCAGCAGCACAGGGACAGAGAGTATGAGTGGCTACACCTTC
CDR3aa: CASSTGTESMSGYTF

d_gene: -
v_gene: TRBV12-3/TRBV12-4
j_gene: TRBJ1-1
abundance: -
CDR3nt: TGTGCCAGCAGTTTACAGACTGAAGCTTTCTTT
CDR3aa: CASSLQTEAFF

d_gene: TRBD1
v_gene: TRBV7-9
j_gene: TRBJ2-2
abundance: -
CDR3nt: TGTGCCAGCAGGTTAACAGGGGCCGGGGAGCTGTTTTTT
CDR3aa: CASRLTGAGELFF

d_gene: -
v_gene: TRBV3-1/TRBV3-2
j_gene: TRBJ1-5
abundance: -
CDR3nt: TGTGCCAGCAGCCAAGAGCAGGCGAGTCAGCCCCAGCATTTT
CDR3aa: CASSQEQASQPQHF

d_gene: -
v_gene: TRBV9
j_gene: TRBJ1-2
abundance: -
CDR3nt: TGTGCCAGCAGCCCCGGACTCAGCTATGGCTACACCTTC
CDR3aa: CASSPGLSYGYTF

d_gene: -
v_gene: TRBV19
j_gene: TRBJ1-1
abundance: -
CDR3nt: TGTGCCAGTACCGCTCGCGCCCCTCTCGAAGCTTTCTTT
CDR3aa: CASTARAPLEAFF

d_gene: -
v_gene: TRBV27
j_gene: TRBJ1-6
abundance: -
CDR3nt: TGTGCCAGCAGTCAGAATTATTCACCCCTCCACTTT
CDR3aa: CASSQNYSPLHF

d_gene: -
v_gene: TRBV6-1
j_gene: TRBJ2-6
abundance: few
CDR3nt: TGTGCCAGCAGTGAATTTTTATGGGCCCCCTCTGGGGCCAACGTCCTGACTTTC
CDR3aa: CASSEFLWAPSGANVLTF

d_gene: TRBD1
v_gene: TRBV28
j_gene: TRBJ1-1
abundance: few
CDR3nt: TGTGCCAGCAGTACCGAAACAGGGGTCAAAGAAGCTTTCTTT
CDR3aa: CASSTETGVKEAFF

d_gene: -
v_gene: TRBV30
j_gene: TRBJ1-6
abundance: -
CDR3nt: TGTGCCTGGACCCCCGGTGTCGGGGATTCACCCCTCCACTTT
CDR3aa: CAWTPGVGDSPLHF

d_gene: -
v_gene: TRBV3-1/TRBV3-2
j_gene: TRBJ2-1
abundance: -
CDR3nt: TGTGCCAGCAGCCAAGAAAGAGGGGGAACCTACAATGAGCAGTTCTTC
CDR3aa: CASSQERGGTYNEQFF

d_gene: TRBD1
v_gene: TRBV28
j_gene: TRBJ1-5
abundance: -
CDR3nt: TGTGCCAGCAGTCCCCGGACAGGGAATCAGCCCCAGCATTTT
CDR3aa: CASSPRTGNQPQHF

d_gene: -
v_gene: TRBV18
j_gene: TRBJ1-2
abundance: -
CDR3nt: TGTGCCAGCTCACCTGGAGGCGAATTCGGCTATGGCTACACCTTC
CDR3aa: CASSPGGEFGYGYTF

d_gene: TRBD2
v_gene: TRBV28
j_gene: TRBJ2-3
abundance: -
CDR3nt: TGTGCCAGCAGCACCCCGAGCGGGGAGGGCACAGATACGCAGTATTTT
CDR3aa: CASSTPSGEGTDTQYF

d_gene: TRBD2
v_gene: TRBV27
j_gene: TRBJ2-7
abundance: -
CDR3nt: TGTGCCAGCAGTTTGAGGCTAGCGGTGACCTACGAGCAGTACTTC
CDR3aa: CASSLRLAVTYEQYF

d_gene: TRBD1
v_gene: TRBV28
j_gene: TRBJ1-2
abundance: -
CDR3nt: TGTGCCAGCGGACAGGGCACCTTC
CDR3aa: CASGQGTF

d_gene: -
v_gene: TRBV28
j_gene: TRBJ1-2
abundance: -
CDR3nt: TGTGCCAGCAGTTTTTATTTTACAGCAACTAACTATGGCTACACCTTC
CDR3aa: CASSFYFTATNYGYTF

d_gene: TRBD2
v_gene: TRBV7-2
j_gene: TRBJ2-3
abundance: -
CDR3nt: TGTGCCAGCAGCAAACGGGGGGGGCCGTTAGATACGCAGTATTTT
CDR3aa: CASSKRGGPLDTQYF

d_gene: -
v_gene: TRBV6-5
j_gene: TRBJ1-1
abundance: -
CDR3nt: TGTGCCAGCAACCCGTTTCGGGACACTGAAGCTTTCTTT
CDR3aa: CASNPFRDTEAFF

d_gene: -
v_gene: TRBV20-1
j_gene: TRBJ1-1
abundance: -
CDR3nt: TGCAGTGGATGGAGGAACACTGAAGCTTTCTTT
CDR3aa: CSGWRNTEAFF

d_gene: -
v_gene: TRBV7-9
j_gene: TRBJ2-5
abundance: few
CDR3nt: TGTGCCAGCAGCTTAGGGCCCGGGATGCAGACCCAGTACTTC
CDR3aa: CASSLGPGMQTQYF